Reported below is one T cell receptor beta chain. This record comes from a study of blood T cell repertoires in COVID-19. Across the whole study: COVID-19 samples collected from the United States, Italy and Spain covered acute and convalescent phases. Sample material is recorded as cDNA or gDNA derived from T cells, B-cell-depleted T cells, or PBMCs.

V was clipped by 6 bases and J by 0 bases, with 15 bases between them. The CDR3 totals 16 residues. Germline CDR1 and CDR2: SGDLS and YYNGEE. Authors' analysis steps: Amplification from reference gene primers served as the basis for estimated nucleated cell counts. Sequencing was performed with immunoSEQ multiplex PCR; in TCRdb, only in-frame clones are kept and a portion is missing. D and trimming come from the DNA, and the V and J calls and clone size come from that table. The sample has a few hundred thousand clones; approximately 87% are singletons. This sequence originates from a man in his 60s who had recovered from COVID-19. The chain recombines TRBV9 with TRBJ2-2; D ambiguous. The sequencing input was peripheral blood. The CDR3 nucleotides read TGTGCCAGCACCGGCAGAGAGGTACCGAACACCGGGGAGCTGTTTTTT. Its translation: CASTGREVPNTGELFF.